This is a list of T cell receptor beta chains from one sample in a study of molecular identifiers for immune sequencing clone quantification. TCRdb analysed the PCR reads with MiXCR anew, one entry per CDR3 protein. The data show approximately 500,000 distinct CDR3 sequences, around 21% seen once. Sequenced input: naive CD8+ T cells from blood, with Jurkat cell RNA spiked in. These TCRs come from a human donor in good health. Some libraries in this study had Jurkat cell RNA spiked in. CDR3s include the opening cysteine and the closing phenylalanine or tryptophan. D genes are given only for firm matches. Rows may omit the clone size; those that give it use once, few, many or a size class.

CDR3aa,CDR3nt,v_gene,abundance,j_gene,d_gene
CASSDQREYSYEQYF,TGTGCCAGCAGTGATCAGCGGGAGTACTCCTACGAGCAGTACTTC,TRBV2,-,TRBJ2-7,TRBD2
CASSMYNEQFF,TGTGCCAGTAGTATGTACAATGAGCAGTTCTTC,TRBV19,-,TRBJ2-1,-
CGARDGTDHYQYEQYF,TGCGGTGCTAGAGACGGGACAGATCATTATCAGTACGAGCAGTACTTC,TRBV20-1,-,TRBJ2-7,TRBD1
CSAIPAEHRDRVYYEQYF,TGCAGTGCTATACCGGCCGAGCACCGGGACAGGGTTTACTACGAGCAGTACTTC,TRBV20-1,many,TRBJ2-7,TRBD1
CASSYQQGSEQFF,TGTGCCAGCAGTTACCAACAGGGTAGTGAGCAGTTCTTC,TRBV6-5,-,TRBJ2-1,-
CACSLGGQGIYGYTF,TGTGCCTGCAGCTTAGGGGGACAGGGGATCTATGGCTACACCTTC,TRBV7-9,-,TRBJ1-2,TRBD1
CASSAGAHTGELFF,TGTGCCAGCAGCGCGGGAGCCCACACCGGGGAGCTGTTTTTT,TRBV6-4,few,TRBJ2-2,TRBD2
CASSEEPGDTEAFF,TGTGCCAGCAGTGAAGAGCCCGGGGACACTGAAGCTTTCTTT,TRBV2,-,TRBJ1-1,-
CASSPEIAGLGDTQYF,TGTGCCAGCAGCCCCGAGATAGCGGGGCTGGGGGATACGCAGTATTTT,TRBV9,few,TRBJ2-3,TRBD2
CASSHMTGAYEQYF,TGTGCCAGCAGCCACATGACAGGGGCCTACGAGCAGTACTTC,TRBV7-8,-,TRBJ2-7,TRBD1
CASSFSGGLEAFF,TGTGCCAGCAGTTTCTCGGGCGGGCTTGAAGCTTTCTTT,TRBV27,-,TRBJ1-1,-
CSARAGYLLEQYF,TGCAGTGCTAGAGCGGGTTACCTCCTCGAGCAGTACTTC,TRBV20-1,many,TRBJ2-7,-
CASSSAGPTYEQYF,TGTGCCAGCAGCTCCGCGGGGCCCACCTACGAGCAGTACTTC,TRBV7-2,many,TRBJ2-7,-
CASSSPAGVPYEQYF,TGTGCCAGCAGCAGCCCGGCAGGGGTACCCTACGAGCAGTACTTC,TRBV5-4,many,TRBJ2-7,-
CASSAPPGAGELFF,TGCGCCAGCAGCGCCCCCCCCGGTGCCGGGGAGCTGTTTTTT,TRBV5-1,few,TRBJ2-2,-
CASSGQSNQPQHF,TGTGCCAGCAGCGGACAGAGCAATCAGCCCCAGCATTTT,TRBV7-9,many,TRBJ1-5,-
CASSGQDTIYEQYF,TGTGCCAGCAGTGGGCAGGATACTATCTACGAGCAGTACTTC,TRBV2,few,TRBJ2-7,-
CAKMGTMTGELFF,TGTGCCAAAATGGGGACTATGACCGGGGAGCTGTTTTTT,TRBV7-9,few,TRBJ2-2,TRBD2
CASSFRPGILEQYF,TGTGCCAGCAGCTTCCGGCCTGGGATACTCGAGCAGTACTTC,TRBV7-8,many,TRBJ2-7,-
CASSSTGDVTDTQYF,TGTGCCAGCAGCTCCACAGGGGATGTGACAGATACGCAGTATTTT,TRBV5-6,-,TRBJ2-3,TRBD1
CASSQVRSNTGELFF,TGCGCCAGCAGCCAAGTCCGATCGAACACCGGGGAGCTGTTTTTT,TRBV4-1,few,TRBJ2-2,-
CANSTGTGGASPLHF,TGTGCCAACAGCACTGGGACAGGGGGCGCATCACCCCTCCACTTT,TRBV13,-,TRBJ1-6,TRBD1
CASSPPGPRAYTF,TGTGCCAGCAGCCCCCCGGGCCCACGGGCCTACACCTTC,TRBV7-9,few,TRBJ1-2,-
CSARDRGSSYEQYF,TGCAGTGCCAGGGACAGGGGCAGCTCCTACGAGCAGTACTTC,TRBV20-1,many,TRBJ2-7,TRBD1
CATSRARQASSYEQYF,TGTGCCACCAGCAGAGCGAGACAGGCCAGCTCCTACGAGCAGTACTTC,TRBV15,few,TRBJ2-7,-
CAGSPLEARRDEQFF,TGTGCCGGCAGCCCTCTTGAGGCCCGGAGGGACGAGCAGTTCTTC,TRBV7-3,once,TRBJ2-1,-
CASKAGDSSYNGQFF,TGTGCCAGCAAAGCGGGAGACTCTTCCTACAATGGGCAGTTCTTC,TRBV6-2/TRBV6-3,-,TRBJ2-1,TRBD2
CASSPEGYGAPNEKLFF,TGTGCCAGCAGTCCAGAAGGGTATGGGGCTCCTAATGAAAAACTGTTTTTT,TRBV12-3/TRBV12-4,many,TRBJ1-4,-
CASSQASPMNTEAFF,TGTGCCAGCAGCCAAGCCTCCCCGATGAACACTGAAGCTTTCTTT,TRBV14,many,TRBJ1-1,-
CASRTGGAEAFF,TGTGCCAGCAGGACAGGGGGGGCTGAAGCTTTCTTT,TRBV6-5,many,TRBJ1-1,TRBD1
CASSTGTRGSNQPQHF,TGTGCCAGTAGTACGGGGACTCGGGGGAGCAATCAGCCCCAGCATTTT,TRBV19,few,TRBJ1-5,-
CASSYFGTGLPTEQYF,TGTGCCAGCAGTTACTTCGGGACAGGACTCCCTACCGAGCAGTACTTC,TRBV6-5,-,TRBJ2-7,TRBD1
CSVVRLARESSYEQYF,TGCAGCGTTGTTCGTCTCGCTAGGGAGAGCTCCTACGAGCAGTACTTC,TRBV29-1,few,TRBJ2-7,-
CSVEDIYEQYF,TGCAGCGTTGAAGATATCTACGAGCAGTACTTC,TRBV29-1,many,TRBJ2-7,-
CASSHGRNYEQYF,TGCGCCAGCAGCCACGGGAGAAACTACGAGCAGTACTTC,TRBV4-3,-,TRBJ2-7,-
CASSPSGGRSTGQPQHF,TGCGCCAGCAGCCCGAGCGGCGGACGTTCAACTGGTCAGCCCCAGCATTTT,TRBV4-1,-,TRBJ1-5,-
CASSSPPDGASPLHF,TGTGCCAGCAGTTCACCGCCGGACGGCGCATCACCCCTCCACTTT,TRBV27,many,TRBJ1-6,-
CASTSGNSNQPQHF,TGTGCCAGCACTTCCGGGAATAGCAATCAGCCCCAGCATTTT,TRBV12-3/TRBV12-4,few,TRBJ1-5,-
CASWGDQETQYF,TGTGCCAGCTGGGGGGATCAAGAGACCCAGTACTTC,TRBV6-2/TRBV6-3,-,TRBJ2-5,-
CASSLGQGENYGYTF,TGTGCCAGCAGCTTGGGACAGGGGGAGAACTATGGCTACACCTTC,TRBV7-9,-,TRBJ1-2,TRBD1
CASSLPYVPGLAGGEEQYF,TGCGCCAGCAGCTTGCCATATGTCCCGGGACTAGCGGGAGGGGAAGAGCAGTACTTC,TRBV5-1,few,TRBJ2-7,TRBD2
CASRALAGAGNEQFF,TGTGCCAGCAGGGCCTTAGCGGGGGCAGGTAATGAGCAGTTCTTC,TRBV2,-,TRBJ2-1,TRBD2
CASSGHTQYF,TGTGCCAGCAGCGGCCATACGCAGTATTTT,TRBV6-6,many,TRBJ2-3,-
CASSSTSNYGYTF,TGTGCCAGCAGTTCGACATCGAACTATGGCTACACCTTC,TRBV28,-,TRBJ1-2,-
CASSQGRSGQFF,TGTGCCAGCAGCCAAGGCCGATCCGGGCAGTTCTTC,TRBV4-2,many,TRBJ2-1,-
CATSDSLGELRVF,TGTGCCACCAGTGATTCTCTGGGTGAATTACGAGTCTTC,TRBV24-1,few,TRBJ2-1,-
CASSFRTGGSNQPQHF,TGTGCCAGCAGTTTTCGGACAGGGGGTAGCAATCAGCCCCAGCATTTT,TRBV12-3/TRBV12-4,few,TRBJ1-5,TRBD1
CASSLEPDGEQYF,TGTGCCAGCAGCTTGGAGCCGGACGGCGAGCAGTACTTC,TRBV5-6,few,TRBJ2-7,-
CASSPRTSLNEQFF,TGTGCCAGCAGCCCAAGAACTAGTCTCAATGAGCAGTTCTTC,TRBV7-9,many,TRBJ2-1,-
CAWSLGASYEQYF,TGTGCCTGGAGTTTGGGAGCCTCCTACGAGCAGTACTTC,TRBV30,-,TRBJ2-7,-
CASSLSRTDNSPLHF,TGTGCCAGCAGTCTCTCCCGGACAGACAATTCACCCCTCCACTTT,TRBV28,few,TRBJ1-6,-
CASSQGGEGIYNSPLHF,TGCGCCAGCAGCCAAGGTGGGGAGGGAATTTATAATTCACCCCTCCACTTT,TRBV4-1,-,TRBJ1-6,-
CASTPEGWGTEAFF,TGTGCCAGCACCCCAGAGGGCTGGGGCACTGAAGCTTTCTTT,TRBV6-2/TRBV6-3,few,TRBJ1-1,-
CASSTGQPGRRSSGANVLTF,TGTGCCAGCAGTACAGGACAGCCGGGCCGTCGTAGCTCTGGGGCCAACGTCCTGACTTTC,TRBV12-3/TRBV12-4,many,TRBJ2-6,-
CSARDTSGNSYEQYF,TGCAGTGCTAGAGATACTAGCGGCAACTCCTACGAGCAGTACTTC,TRBV20-1,many,TRBJ2-7,TRBD2
CASSGGPGPEGKNTGELFF,TGTGCCAGCAGTGGAGGGCCGGGACCCGAGGGGAAGAACACCGGGGAGCTGTTTTTT,TRBV12-3/TRBV12-4,many,TRBJ2-2,-
CASSQEPSWNTEAFF,TGCGCCAGCAGCCAAGAACCCTCCTGGAACACTGAAGCTTTCTTT,TRBV4-1,-,TRBJ1-1,-